This TCR beta chain was profiled in a study of T-cell memory formation after mild COVID-19. The table lists this clonotype with a few counts. Antigen specificity is unknown. TCR alpha and TCR beta cDNA libraries with sample barcodes and UMIs came from 5'RACE using constant-segment primers. TCRdb independently ran MiXCR on the 5' RACE reads; one entry per CDR3 protein. The sample has approximately 350,000 distinct CDR3 sequences, 10% to 15% seen once. CDR1 and CDR2 (germline): MDHEN, SYDVKM. The CDR3 runs 14 residues. V dropped 4 bases and J dropped 6; count of bases not matched to a gene: 5. Study-level results: Some clones that responded turned up in pre-infection memory, which suggests that cross-reactive memory joined in. Clones contracting day 15 to 85 were balanced CD4/CD8; later expanders leaned CD4+.

This chain uses TRBV28 with TRBJ1-5, with TRBD1 identical over 8 bases. This TCR was recovered from a man aged 18 to 29 who had mild COVID-19 (a few samples of this study predate the infection). Cell type and time point are not known. Sequenced sample: PBMCs or a T cell subset sorted from them (not recorded which). Written as DNA, the CDR3 is TGTGCCAGCAGTTCACGACAGGGGTTTCAGCCCCAGCATTTT. It codes for CASSSRQGFQPQHF.